The rows below give T cell receptor beta chains drawn from one sample of a study of OX40 agonist ivuxolimab in advanced cancers. Clones were sequenced by immunoSEQ multiplex PCR, and TCRdb holds only the in-frame ones, with some missing. The data contain some 21,000 clones, 88% of them seen just once; the ten biggest clones take up around 10%. The material sequenced was CD4+ or CD8+ T cells sorted from blood, taken in a trial of the OX40 agonist ivuxolimab. These receptors came from an adult with an advanced solid tumor such as melanoma, head and neck, liver or kidney cancer. CDR3s include the opening cysteine and the closing phenylalanine or tryptophan. The D gene is left open where the match is weak. Some rows have no size entry. The others give once, few or many, or a class for an expanded clone.

j_gene: TRBJ1-4
abundance: -
v_gene: TRBV11-2
d_gene: -
CDR3aa: CASSFRGRGANEKLFF
CDR3nt: TGTGCCAGCAGCTTCCGGGGCCGGGGGGCTAATGAAAAACTGTTTTTT

j_gene: TRBJ2-3
abundance: -
v_gene: TRBV4-1
d_gene: TRBD2
CDR3aa: CASSLRLAGATDTQYF
CDR3nt: TGCGCCAGCAGCCTACGACTAGCGGGTGCCACAGATACGCAGTATTTT

j_gene: TRBJ2-1
abundance: once
v_gene: TRBV5-1
d_gene: TRBD2
CDR3aa: CASSRTSGDNYNEQFF
CDR3nt: TGCGCCAGCAGCAGGACTAGCGGAGATAACTACAATGAGCAGTTCTTC

j_gene: TRBJ2-5
abundance: -
v_gene: TRBV5-6
d_gene: TRBD2
CDR3aa: CASSIEGLAGVNRETQYF
CDR3nt: TGTGCCAGCAGCATAGAGGGACTAGCGGGAGTTAATAGAGAGACCCAGTACTTC

j_gene: TRBJ1-1
abundance: -
v_gene: TRBV6-5
d_gene: -
CDR3aa: CASSYYRSLNTEAFF
CDR3nt: TGTGCCAGCAGTTACTACAGGTCCTTGAACACTGAAGCTTTCTTT

j_gene: TRBJ2-7
abundance: -
v_gene: TRBV4-1
d_gene: -
CDR3aa: CASSQAGSYEQYF
CDR3nt: TGCGCCAGCAGCCAAGCCGGGTCCTACGAGCAGTACTTC

j_gene: TRBJ2-7
abundance: -
v_gene: TRBV5-1
d_gene: TRBD1
CDR3aa: CASSLGTGRGSYEQYF
CDR3nt: TGCGCCAGCAGCTTGGGGACAGGCAGGGGAAGCTACGAGCAGTACTTC

j_gene: TRBJ1-2
abundance: -
v_gene: TRBV6-5
d_gene: -
CDR3aa: CAVRDRQANYGYTF
CDR3nt: TGTGCCGTCCGGGACCGTCAAGCTAACTATGGCTACACCTTC

j_gene: TRBJ2-7
abundance: -
v_gene: TRBV7-8
d_gene: TRBD1
CDR3aa: CASSFERGQGSYEQYF
CDR3nt: TGTGCCAGCAGCTTCGAGAGGGGACAGGGGTCCTACGAGCAGTACTTC

j_gene: TRBJ2-2
abundance: few
v_gene: TRBV6-1
d_gene: -
CDR3aa: CASSDFSGDTGELFF
CDR3nt: TGTGCCAGCAGTGACTTTAGCGGAGACACCGGGGAGCTGTTTTTT

j_gene: TRBJ2-1
abundance: -
v_gene: TRBV9
d_gene: -
CDR3aa: CASSVVGSGHPRNEQFF
CDR3nt: TGTGCCAGCAGCGTAGTGGGGAGCGGGCACCCTCGGAATGAGCAGTTCTTC

j_gene: TRBJ1-1
abundance: once
v_gene: TRBV4-2
d_gene: -
CDR3aa: CASTPLGGTEAFF
CDR3nt: TGTGCCAGCACCCCCCTCGGAGGCACTGAAGCTTTCTTT

j_gene: TRBJ2-7
abundance: once
v_gene: TRBV5-3
d_gene: -
CDR3aa: CASSLGVRDEQYF
CDR3nt: TGTGCCAGCAGCTTGGGGGTTAGGGACGAGCAGTACTTC

j_gene: TRBJ2-4
abundance: -
v_gene: TRBV27
d_gene: -
CDR3aa: CASSLSTQSAELIQYF
CDR3nt: TGTGCCAGCAGTTTATCGACGCAAAGTGCTGAGCTTATTCAGTACTTC

j_gene: TRBJ2-5
abundance: -
v_gene: TRBV7-3
d_gene: TRBD2
CDR3aa: CASSAVAGQETQYF
CDR3nt: TGTGCCAGCAGCGCCGTAGCGGGCCAAGAGACCCAGTACTTC

j_gene: TRBJ2-7
abundance: -
v_gene: TRBV7-9
d_gene: TRBD2
CDR3aa: CASSLEGLVQYEQYF
CDR3nt: TGTGCCAGCAGCTTAGAGGGACTAGTTCAGTACGAGCAGTACTTC

j_gene: TRBJ2-7
abundance: -
v_gene: TRBV6-6
d_gene: -
CDR3aa: CASSYGGTYEQYF
CDR3nt: TGTGCCAGCAGTTACGGGGGAACCTACGAGCAGTACTTC

j_gene: TRBJ2-1
abundance: medium-sized
v_gene: TRBV9
d_gene: TRBD2
CDR3aa: CASSGPAGGVNNEQFF
CDR3nt: TGTGCCAGCAGCGGTCCAGCGGGGGGGGTCAACAATGAGCAGTTCTTC

j_gene: TRBJ2-7
abundance: -
v_gene: TRBV5-6
d_gene: -
CDR3aa: CASSPSVAISVKQYF
CDR3nt: TGTGCCAGCAGTCCCAGTGTGGCGATTTCGGTCAAGCAGTACTTC

j_gene: TRBJ1-6
abundance: once
v_gene: TRBV27
d_gene: -
CDR3aa: CASSLMGAPSPLHF
CDR3nt: TGTGCCAGCAGTTTAATGGGTGCACCTTCACCCCTCCACTTT

j_gene: TRBJ2-2
abundance: -
v_gene: TRBV19
d_gene: TRBD2
CDR3aa: CASRQLAGDGTGELFF
CDR3nt: TGTGCCAGCCGCCAACTAGCGGGAGATGGCACCGGGGAGCTGTTTTTT

j_gene: TRBJ1-5
abundance: -
v_gene: TRBV4-1
d_gene: TRBD1
CDR3aa: CASSPSYTGGGQPQHF
CDR3nt: TGCGCCAGCAGCCCGTCCTATACAGGGGGGGGTCAGCCCCAGCATTTT

j_gene: TRBJ1-4
abundance: -
v_gene: TRBV7-9
d_gene: -
CDR3aa: CASSISQDPLNEKLFF
CDR3nt: TGTGCCAGCAGCATAAGCCAGGACCCGCTTAATGAAAAACTGTTTTTT

j_gene: TRBJ1-1
abundance: -
v_gene: TRBV11-2
d_gene: TRBD1
CDR3aa: CASSLEEQGNRGWNTEAFF
CDR3nt: TGTGCCAGCAGCTTAGAGGAACAAGGAAACAGGGGATGGAACACTGAAGCTTTCTTT

j_gene: TRBJ2-7
abundance: -
v_gene: TRBV6-1
d_gene: -
CDR3aa: CASCRWRVYEQYF
CDR3nt: TGTGCCAGCTGCCGGTGGCGAGTCTACGAGCAGTACTTC

j_gene: TRBJ2-5
abundance: -
v_gene: TRBV19
d_gene: -
CDR3aa: CASSIYGWQETQYF
CDR3nt: TGTGCCAGTAGTATATATGGGTGGCAAGAGACCCAGTACTTC

j_gene: TRBJ1-2
abundance: once
v_gene: TRBV5-1
d_gene: -
CDR3aa: CASSLAEGGNYGYTF
CDR3nt: TGCGCCAGCAGCTTGGCCGAAGGCGGGAACTATGGCTACACCTTC

j_gene: TRBJ2-7
abundance: -
v_gene: TRBV11-2
d_gene: -
CDR3aa: CASSLGAGASYEQYF
CDR3nt: TGTGCCAGCAGCTTAGGGGCAGGGGCCTCCTACGAGCAGTACTTC